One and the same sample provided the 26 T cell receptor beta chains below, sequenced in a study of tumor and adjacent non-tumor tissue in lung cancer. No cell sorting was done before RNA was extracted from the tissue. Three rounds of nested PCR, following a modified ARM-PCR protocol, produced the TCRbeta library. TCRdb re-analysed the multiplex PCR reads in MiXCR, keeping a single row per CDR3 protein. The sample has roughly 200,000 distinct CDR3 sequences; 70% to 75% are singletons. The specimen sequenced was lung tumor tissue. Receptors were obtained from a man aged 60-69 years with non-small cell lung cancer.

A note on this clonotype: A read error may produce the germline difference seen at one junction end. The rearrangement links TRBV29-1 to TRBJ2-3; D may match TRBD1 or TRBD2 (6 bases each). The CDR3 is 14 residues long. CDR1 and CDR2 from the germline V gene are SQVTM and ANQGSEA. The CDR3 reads CSVYGQTWGDTEYF. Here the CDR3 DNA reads TGCAGCGTTTATGGACAGACCTGGGGGGATACGGAGTATTTT.

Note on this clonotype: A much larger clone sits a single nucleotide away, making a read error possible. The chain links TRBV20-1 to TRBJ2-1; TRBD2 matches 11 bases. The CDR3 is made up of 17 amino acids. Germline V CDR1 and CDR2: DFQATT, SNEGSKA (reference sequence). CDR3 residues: CSARTVISGGAVNEHFF. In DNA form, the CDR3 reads TGCAGTGCTAGGACGGTTATTAGCGGGGGGGCCGTAAATGAGCACTTCTTC.

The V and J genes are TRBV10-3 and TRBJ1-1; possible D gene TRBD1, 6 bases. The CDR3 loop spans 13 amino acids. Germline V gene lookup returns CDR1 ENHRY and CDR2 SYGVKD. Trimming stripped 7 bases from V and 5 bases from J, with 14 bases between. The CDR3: CAINQGTETEAFF. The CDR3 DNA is TGTGCCATCAACCAGGGGACGGAAACTGAAGCTTTCTTT.

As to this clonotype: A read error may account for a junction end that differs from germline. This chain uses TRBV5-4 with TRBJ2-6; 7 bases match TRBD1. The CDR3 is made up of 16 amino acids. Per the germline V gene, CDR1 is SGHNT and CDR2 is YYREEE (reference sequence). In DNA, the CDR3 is TGTGCCAGCAGCATGGACAGGAGCTCTGGGGCCAACGTCCTGATTTTC. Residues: CASSMDRSSGANVLIF.

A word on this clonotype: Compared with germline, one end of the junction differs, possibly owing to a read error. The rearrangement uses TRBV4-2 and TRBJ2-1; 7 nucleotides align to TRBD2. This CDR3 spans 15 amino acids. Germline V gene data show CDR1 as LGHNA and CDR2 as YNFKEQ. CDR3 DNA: TGTGTCAGCAGCCAAGATCTAGCGGAAGGGCTTGGGCAGTTCTTC. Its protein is CVSSQDLAEGLGQFF.

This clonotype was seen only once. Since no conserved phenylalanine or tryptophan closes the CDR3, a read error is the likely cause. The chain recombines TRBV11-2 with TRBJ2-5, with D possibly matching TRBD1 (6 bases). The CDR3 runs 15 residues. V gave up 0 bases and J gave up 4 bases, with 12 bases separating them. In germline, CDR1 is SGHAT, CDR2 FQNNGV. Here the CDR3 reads CASSLDGTRGETQYL. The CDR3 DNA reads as TGTGCCAGCAGCTTAGATGGGACAAGGGGAGAGACCCAGTACCTC.

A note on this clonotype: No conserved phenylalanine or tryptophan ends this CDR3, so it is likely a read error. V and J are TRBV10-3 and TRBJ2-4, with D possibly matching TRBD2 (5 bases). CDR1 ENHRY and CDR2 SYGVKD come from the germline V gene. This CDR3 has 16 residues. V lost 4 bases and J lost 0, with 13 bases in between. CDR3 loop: CAISAGEIVAKNIQYL. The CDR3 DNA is TGTGCCATCAGTGCTGGGGAGATCGTAGCCAAAAACATTCAGTACTTA.

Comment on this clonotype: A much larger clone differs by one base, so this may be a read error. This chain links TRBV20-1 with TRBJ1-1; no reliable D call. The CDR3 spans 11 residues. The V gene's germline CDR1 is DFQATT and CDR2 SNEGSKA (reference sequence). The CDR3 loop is CNARRDTEAFF. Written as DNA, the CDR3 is TGCAATGCTAGAAGGGACACTGAAGCTTTCTTT.

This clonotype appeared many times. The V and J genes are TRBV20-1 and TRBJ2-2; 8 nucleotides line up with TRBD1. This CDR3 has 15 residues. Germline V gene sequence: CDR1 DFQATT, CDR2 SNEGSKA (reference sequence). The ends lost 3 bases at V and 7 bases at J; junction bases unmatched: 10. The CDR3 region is CSASPPGQESGELFF. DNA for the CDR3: TGCAGTGCTAGTCCCCCGGGACAGGAGAGCGGGGAGCTGTTTTTT.

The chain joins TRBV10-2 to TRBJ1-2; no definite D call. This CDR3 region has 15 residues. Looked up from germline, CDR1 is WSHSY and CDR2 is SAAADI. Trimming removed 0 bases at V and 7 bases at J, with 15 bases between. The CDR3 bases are TGCGCCAGCAGTGAGTCGGTCCGGTCTCCGGGTGGCTACACCTTC. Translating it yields CASSESVRSPGGYTF.

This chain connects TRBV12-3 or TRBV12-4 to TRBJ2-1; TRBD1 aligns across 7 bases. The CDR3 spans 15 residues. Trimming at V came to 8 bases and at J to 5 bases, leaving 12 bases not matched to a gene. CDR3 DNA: TGTGCCAGCTGTTCACCGGGAACAGGGGACAATGAGCAGTTCTTC. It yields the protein CASCSPGTGDNEQFF.

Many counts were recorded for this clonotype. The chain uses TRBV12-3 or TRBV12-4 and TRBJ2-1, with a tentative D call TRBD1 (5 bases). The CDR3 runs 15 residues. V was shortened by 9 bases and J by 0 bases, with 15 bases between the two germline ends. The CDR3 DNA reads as TGTGCCAGTAAGGGGCCGCTGAGCTCCTACAATGAGCAGTTCTTC. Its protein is CASKGPLSSYNEQFF.

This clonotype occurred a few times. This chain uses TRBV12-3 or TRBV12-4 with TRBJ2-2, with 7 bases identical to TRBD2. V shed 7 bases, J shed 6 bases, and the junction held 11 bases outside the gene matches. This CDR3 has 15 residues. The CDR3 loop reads CASTLRAGVAGELFF. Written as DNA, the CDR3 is TGTGCCAGCACCCTACGGGCGGGGGTCGCCGGGGAGCTGTTTTTT.

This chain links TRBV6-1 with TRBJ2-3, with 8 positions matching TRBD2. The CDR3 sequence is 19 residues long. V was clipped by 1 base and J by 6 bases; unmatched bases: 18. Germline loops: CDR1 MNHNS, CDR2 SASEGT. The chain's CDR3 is CASSEGSTGGRPRWDTQYF. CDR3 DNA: TGTGCCAGCAGTGAAGGGAGTACTGGCGGGAGGCCCAGGTGGGATACGCAGTATTTT.

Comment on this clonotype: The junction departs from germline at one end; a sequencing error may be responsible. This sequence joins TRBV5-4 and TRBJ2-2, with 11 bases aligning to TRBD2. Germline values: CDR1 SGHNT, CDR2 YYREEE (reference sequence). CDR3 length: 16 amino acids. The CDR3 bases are TGTGCCAACAGCTTCAGACTAGCGGGATATGCCGGGGAGCTGTTTTTT. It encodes CANSFRLAGYAGELFF.

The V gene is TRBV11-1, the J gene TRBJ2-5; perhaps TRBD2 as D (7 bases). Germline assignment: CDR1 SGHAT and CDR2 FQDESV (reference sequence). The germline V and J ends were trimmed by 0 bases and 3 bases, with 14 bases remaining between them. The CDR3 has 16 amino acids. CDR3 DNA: TGTGCCAGCAGCTTAGCGCGGGGGCTAGTAGAAGAGACCCAGTACTTC. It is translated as CASSLARGLVEETQYF.

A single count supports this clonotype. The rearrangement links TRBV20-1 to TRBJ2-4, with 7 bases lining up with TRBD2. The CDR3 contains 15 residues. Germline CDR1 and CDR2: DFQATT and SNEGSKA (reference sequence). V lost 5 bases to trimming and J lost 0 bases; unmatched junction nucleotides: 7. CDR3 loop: CSARTSAGAKNIQYF. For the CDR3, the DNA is TGCAGTGCTCGTACTAGCGCGGGAGCCAAAAACATTCAGTACTTC.

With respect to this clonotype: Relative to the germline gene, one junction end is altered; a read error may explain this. CDR3 residues: CASSRARGSSYNEQLF. CDR3 nucleotide sequence: TGTGCCAGCAGCCGGGCCCGTGGGAGCTCCTACAATGAGCAGTTATTC. V gene TRBV13 combines with J gene TRBJ2-1; D possibly corresponds to TRBD2 (5 bases). From germline, CDR1 is PRHDT and CDR2 FYEKMQ (reference sequence). This CDR3 has 16 residues.

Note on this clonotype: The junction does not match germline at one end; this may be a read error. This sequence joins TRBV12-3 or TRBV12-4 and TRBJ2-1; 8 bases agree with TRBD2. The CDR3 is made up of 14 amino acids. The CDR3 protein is CASILAGSYNQQFF. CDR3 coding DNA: TGTGCCAGCATCTTAGCGGGGTCCTACAATCAGCAGTTCTTC.

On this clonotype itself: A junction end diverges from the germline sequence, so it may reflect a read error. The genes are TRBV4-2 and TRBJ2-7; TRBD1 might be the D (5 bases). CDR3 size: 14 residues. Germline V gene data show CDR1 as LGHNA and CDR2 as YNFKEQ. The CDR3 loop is CASSQGCPGNEQYF. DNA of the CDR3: TGTGCCAGTAGCCAAGGATGTCCAGGGAACGAGCAGTACTTC.

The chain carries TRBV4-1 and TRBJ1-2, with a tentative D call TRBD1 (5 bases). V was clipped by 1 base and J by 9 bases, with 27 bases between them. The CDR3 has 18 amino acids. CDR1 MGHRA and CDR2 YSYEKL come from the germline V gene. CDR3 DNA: TGCGCCAGCAGCCAAGGGGAGGTCAGACAGCGGCCCGACGATTGCTACACCTTC. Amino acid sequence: CASSQGEVRQRPDDCYTF.

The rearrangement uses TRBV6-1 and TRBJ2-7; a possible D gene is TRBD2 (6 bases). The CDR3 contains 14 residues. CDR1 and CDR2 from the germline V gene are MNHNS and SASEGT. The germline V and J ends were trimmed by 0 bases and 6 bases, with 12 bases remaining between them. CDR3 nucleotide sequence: TGTGCCAGCAGTGAAGCGCATCGGGGAGGCGAGCAGTACGTC. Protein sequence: CASSEAHRGGEQYV.

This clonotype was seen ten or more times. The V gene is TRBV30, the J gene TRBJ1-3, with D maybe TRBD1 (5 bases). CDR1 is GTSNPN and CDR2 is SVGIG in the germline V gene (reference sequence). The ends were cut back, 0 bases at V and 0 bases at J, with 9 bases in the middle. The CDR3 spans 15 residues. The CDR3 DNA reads TGTGCCTGGAGTGTACGGGGGAGCTCTGGAAACACCATATATTTT. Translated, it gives CAWSVRGSSGNTIYF.

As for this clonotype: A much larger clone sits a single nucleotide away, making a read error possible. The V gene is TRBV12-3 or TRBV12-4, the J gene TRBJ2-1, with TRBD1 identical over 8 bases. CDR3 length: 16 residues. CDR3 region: CDSSPAGTGSYNEQFF. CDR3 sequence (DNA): TGTGACAGCAGTCCAGCCGGGACAGGCTCCTACAATGAGCAGTTCTTC.

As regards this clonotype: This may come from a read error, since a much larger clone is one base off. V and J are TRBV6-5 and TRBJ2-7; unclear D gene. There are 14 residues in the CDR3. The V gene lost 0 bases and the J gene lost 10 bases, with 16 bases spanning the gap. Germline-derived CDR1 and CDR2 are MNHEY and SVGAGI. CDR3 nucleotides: TGTGCCAGCAGTTACTCTCCCTCGACCGTCGATCAGTACTTC. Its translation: CASSYSPSTVDQYF.

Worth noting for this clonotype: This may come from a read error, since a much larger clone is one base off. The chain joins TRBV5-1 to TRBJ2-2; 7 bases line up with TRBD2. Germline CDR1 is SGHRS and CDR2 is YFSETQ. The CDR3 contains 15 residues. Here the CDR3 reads CATSSHSAGTGELFF. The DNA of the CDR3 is TGCGCCACCAGCTCCCACTCAGCGGGAACCGGGGAGCTGTTTTTT.